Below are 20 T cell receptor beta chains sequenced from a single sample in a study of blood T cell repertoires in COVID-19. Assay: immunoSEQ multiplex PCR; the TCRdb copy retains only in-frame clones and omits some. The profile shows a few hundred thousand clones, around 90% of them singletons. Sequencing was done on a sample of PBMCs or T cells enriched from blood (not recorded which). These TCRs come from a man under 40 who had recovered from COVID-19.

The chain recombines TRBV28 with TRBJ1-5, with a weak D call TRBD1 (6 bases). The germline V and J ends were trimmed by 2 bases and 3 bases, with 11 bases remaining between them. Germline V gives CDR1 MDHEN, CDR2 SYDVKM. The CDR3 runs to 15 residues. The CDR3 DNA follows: TGTGCCAGCAGTTTACCCAGGGGCGACAATCAGCCCCAGCATTTT. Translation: CASSLPRGDNQPQHF.

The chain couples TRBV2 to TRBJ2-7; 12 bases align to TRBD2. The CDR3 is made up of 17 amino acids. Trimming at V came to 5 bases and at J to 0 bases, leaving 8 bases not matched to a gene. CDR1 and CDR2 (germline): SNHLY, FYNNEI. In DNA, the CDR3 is TGTGCCAGCAGTCCGACTAGCGGGGGCCCTAGCTCCTACGAGCAGTACTTC. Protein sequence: CASSPTSGGPSSYEQYF.

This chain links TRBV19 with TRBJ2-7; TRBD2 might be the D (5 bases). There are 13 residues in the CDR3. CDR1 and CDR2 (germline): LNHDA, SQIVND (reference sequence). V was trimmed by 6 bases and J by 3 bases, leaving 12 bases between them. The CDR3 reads CASRKDSYYEQYF. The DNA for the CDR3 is TGTGCCAGTAGAAAGGACTCATACTACGAGCAGTACTTC.

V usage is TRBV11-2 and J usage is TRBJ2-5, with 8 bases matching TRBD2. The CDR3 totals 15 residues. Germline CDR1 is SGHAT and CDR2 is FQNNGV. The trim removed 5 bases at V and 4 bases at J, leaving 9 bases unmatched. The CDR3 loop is CASSVGLAGPETQYF. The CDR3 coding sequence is TGTGCCAGCAGCGTCGGGCTAGCGGGTCCAGAGACCCAGTACTTC.

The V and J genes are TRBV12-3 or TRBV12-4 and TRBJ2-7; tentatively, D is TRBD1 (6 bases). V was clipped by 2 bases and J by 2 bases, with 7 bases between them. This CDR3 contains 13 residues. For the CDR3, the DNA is TGTGCCAGCAGTTTAAGACAGGCCTACGAGCAGTACTTC. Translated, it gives CASSLRQAYEQYF.

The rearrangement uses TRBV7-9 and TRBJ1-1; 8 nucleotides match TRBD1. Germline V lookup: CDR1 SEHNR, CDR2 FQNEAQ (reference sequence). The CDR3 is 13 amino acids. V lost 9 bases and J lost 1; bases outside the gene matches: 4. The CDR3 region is CASEDRENTEAFF. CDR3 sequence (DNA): TGTGCCAGTGAGGACAGGGAGAACACTGAAGCTTTCTTT.

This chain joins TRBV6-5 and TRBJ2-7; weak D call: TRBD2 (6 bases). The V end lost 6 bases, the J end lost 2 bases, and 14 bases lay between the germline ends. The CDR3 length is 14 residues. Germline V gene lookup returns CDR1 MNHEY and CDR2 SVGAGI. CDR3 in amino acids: CASSWAAGTYEQYF. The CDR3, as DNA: TGTGCCAGCAGCTGGGCGGCGGGGACCTACGAGCAGTACTTC.

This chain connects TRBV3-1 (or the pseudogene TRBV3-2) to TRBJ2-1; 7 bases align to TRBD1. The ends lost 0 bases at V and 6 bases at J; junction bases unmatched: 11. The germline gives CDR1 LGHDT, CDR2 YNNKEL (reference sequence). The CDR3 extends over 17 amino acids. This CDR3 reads CASSQDGIQGTPNEQFF. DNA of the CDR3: TGTGCCAGCAGCCAAGATGGTATACAGGGGACCCCCAATGAGCAGTTCTTC.

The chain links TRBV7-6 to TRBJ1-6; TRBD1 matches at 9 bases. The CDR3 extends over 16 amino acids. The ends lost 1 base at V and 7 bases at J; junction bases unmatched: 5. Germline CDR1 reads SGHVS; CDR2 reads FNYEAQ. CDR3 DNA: TGTGCCAGCAGCTTAGAGGGGACAGGGCCAAATTCACCCCTCCACTTT. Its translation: CASSLEGTGPNSPLHF.

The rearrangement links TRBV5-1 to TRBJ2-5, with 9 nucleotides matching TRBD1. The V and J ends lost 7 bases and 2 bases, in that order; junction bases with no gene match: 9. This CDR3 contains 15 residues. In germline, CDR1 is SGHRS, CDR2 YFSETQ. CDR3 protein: CASGEGTGTQETQYF. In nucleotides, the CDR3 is TGCGCCAGCGGCGAAGGGACAGGGACACAAGAGACCCAGTACTTC.

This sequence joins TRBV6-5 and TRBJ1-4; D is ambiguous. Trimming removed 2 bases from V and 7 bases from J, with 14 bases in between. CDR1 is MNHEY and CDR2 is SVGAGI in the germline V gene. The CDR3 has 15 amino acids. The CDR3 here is CASSYSAGAGEKLFF. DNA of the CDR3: TGTGCCAGCAGTTACAGCGCGGGCGCGGGTGAAAAACTGTTTTTT.

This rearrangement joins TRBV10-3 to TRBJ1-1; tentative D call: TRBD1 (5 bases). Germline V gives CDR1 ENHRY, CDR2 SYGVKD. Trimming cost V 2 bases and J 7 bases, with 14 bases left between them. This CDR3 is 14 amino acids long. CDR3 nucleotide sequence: TGTGCCATCAGTGAGGGGGCGGATTCGGGTGAAGCTTTCTTT. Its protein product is CAISEGADSGEAFF.

The CDR3 reads CASSPERALEQYF. The DNA for the CDR3 is TGTGCCAGCAGCCCCGAACGAGCTCTCGAGCAGTACTTC. V and J are TRBV11-2 and TRBJ2-7; the D is unclear. Trimming shortened V by 5 bases and J by 6 bases, and 14 bases separated the two germline ends. The V gene's germline CDR1 is SGHAT and CDR2 FQNNGV. This CDR3 comprises 13 residues.

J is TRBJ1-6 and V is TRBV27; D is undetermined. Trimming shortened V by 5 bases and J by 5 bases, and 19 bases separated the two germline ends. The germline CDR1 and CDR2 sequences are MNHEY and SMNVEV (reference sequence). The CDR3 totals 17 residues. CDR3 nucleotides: TGTGCCAGCAGTACTCCTAGCGCCGAAGGGAATAATTCACCCCTCCACTTT. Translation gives CASSTPSAEGNNSPLHF.

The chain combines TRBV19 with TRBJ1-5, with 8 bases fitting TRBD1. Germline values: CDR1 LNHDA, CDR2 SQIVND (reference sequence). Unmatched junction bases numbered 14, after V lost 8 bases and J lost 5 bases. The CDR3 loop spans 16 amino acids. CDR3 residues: CASDSGTGIWDQPQHF. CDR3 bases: TGTGCCAGTGACTCCGGGACAGGAATTTGGGATCAGCCCCAGCATTTT.

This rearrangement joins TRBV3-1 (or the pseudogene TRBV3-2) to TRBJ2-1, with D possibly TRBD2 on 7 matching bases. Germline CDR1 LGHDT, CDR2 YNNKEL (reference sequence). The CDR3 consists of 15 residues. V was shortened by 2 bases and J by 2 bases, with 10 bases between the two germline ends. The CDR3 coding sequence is TGTGCCAGCAGCCAAAGGGGGGGGGCCTACAATGAGCAGTTCTTC. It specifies CASSQRGGAYNEQFF.

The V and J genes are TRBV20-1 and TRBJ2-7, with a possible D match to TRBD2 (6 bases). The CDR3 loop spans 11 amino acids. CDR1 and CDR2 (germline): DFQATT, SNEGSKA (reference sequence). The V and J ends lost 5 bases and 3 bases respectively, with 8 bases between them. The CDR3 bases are TGCAGTGCTGGGCGGGGCTACGAGCAGTACTTC. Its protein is CSAGRGYEQYF.

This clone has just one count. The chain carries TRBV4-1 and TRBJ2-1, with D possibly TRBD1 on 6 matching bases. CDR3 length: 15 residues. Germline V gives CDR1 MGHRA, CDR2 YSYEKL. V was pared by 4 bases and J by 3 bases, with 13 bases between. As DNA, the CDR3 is TGCGCCAGCAGCCGTCCCAGACAGGACTACAATGAGCAGTTCTTC. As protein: CASSRPRQDYNEQFF.

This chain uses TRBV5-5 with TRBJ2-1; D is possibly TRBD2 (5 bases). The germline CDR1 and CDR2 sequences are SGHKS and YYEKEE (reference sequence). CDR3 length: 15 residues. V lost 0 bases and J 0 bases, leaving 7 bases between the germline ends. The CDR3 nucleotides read TGTGCCAGCAGCTTGGGAGGGAGCTCCTACAATGAGCAGTTCTTC. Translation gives CASSLGGSSYNEQFF.

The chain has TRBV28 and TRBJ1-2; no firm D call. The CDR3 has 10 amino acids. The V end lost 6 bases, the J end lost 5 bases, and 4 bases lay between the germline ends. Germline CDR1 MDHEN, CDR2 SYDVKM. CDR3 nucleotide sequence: TGTGCCAGCAGCAAATATGGCTACACCTTC. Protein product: CASSKYGYTF.